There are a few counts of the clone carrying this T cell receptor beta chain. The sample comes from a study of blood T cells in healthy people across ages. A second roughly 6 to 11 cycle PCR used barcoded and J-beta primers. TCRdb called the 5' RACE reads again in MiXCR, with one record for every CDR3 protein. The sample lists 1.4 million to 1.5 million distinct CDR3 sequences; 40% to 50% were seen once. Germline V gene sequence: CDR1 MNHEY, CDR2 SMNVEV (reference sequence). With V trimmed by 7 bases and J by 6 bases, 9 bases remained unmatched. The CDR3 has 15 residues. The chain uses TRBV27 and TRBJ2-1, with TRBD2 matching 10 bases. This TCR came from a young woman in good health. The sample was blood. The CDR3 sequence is CASKDSGRLFNEQFF. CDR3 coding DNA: TGTGCCAGCAAAGATAGCGGGAGGCTCTTCAATGAGCAGTTCTTC.